These 25 T cell receptor beta chains came from one sample sequenced in a study of OX40 agonist ivuxolimab in advanced cancers. The assay was immunoSEQ multiplex PCR, and TCRdb's table has in-frame clones only and misses some. The sample lists about 26,000 clones, around 81% seen once, with about 30% in the top ten. Specimen: CD4+ or CD8+ T cells sorted from blood, collected in a trial of the OX40 agonist ivuxolimab. Every receptor here comes from an adult with an advanced solid tumor such as melanoma, head and neck, liver or kidney cancer.

CDR3 DNA: TGTGCCAGCAGTTGGACTAGCGCCAACGAGCAGTACTTC. Its translation: CASSWTSANEQYF. The J gene is TRBJ2-7, the V gene TRBV6-5, with 9 bases aligning to TRBD2. Germline CDR1 MNHEY, CDR2 SVGAGI. The J segment lost 5 bases and the V segment lost 4 bases, leaving 3 bases of the junction unmatched. CDR3 length equals 13 residues.

V and J are TRBV30 and TRBJ2-7; the D is unclear. CDR3 length: 14 amino acids. The germline V gene encodes CDR1 GTSNPN and CDR2 SVGIG (reference sequence). V gave up 0 bases and J gave up 2 bases, with 11 bases separating them. The CDR3 spells CAWSVPRLTYEQYF. The DNA of the CDR3 is TGTGCCTGGAGTGTACCGCGGCTAACCTACGAGCAGTACTTC.

This chain links TRBV29-1 with TRBJ2-5; 8 bases line up with TRBD2. Germline values: CDR1 SQVTM, CDR2 ANQGSEA. This CDR3 region has 16 residues. J gave up 1 base and V 5 bases, and 12 bases lay outside the gene matches. The CDR3 region is CSVNQPGLGIQETQYF. CDR3 in DNA: TGCAGCGTTAATCAACCGGGACTAGGGATCCAAGAGACCCAGTACTTC.

This rearrangement joins TRBV2 to TRBJ1-5; 8 bases line up with TRBD1. The CDR3 is made up of 14 amino acids. The trim removed 5 bases at V and 6 bases at J, leaving 6 bases unmatched. CDR1 and CDR2 from the germline V gene are SNHLY and FYNNEI. CDR3 DNA: TGTGCCAGCAGTACGACAGGGGCTGGTCAGCCCCAGCATTTT. Amino acid sequence: CASSTTGAGQPQHF.

The chain has TRBV19 and TRBJ2-3; 8 bases match TRBD1. The CDR3 loop spans 17 amino acids. J was trimmed by 2 bases and V by 5 bases; bases with no gene match: 12. Germline V gene sequence: CDR1 LNHDA, CDR2 SQIVND (reference sequence). CDR3 region: CASSPFGQGAFTDTQYF. The CDR3 DNA is TGTGCCAGTAGTCCCTTCGGACAGGGAGCATTCACAGATACGCAGTATTTT.

The V call is TRBV9, the J call TRBJ2-5, with D tentatively TRBD2 (6 bases). CDR3 size: 15 residues. Trimming stripped 4 bases from V and 4 bases from J, with 17 bases between. CDR1 is SGDLS, CDR2 YYNGEE, per germline. CDR3 in DNA: TGTGCCAGCAGCCCCTCCGGGAGTGTCGGAGAGACCCAGTACTTC. Translating it yields CASSPSGSVGETQYF.

V and J are TRBV7-2 and TRBJ2-1; D might be TRBD2 (6 bases). Per the germline V gene, CDR1 is SGHTA and CDR2 is FQGNSA. The CDR3 has 12 residues. Trimming pared 8 bases from V and 4 bases from J, leaving 9 bases between. This chain's CDR3 is CASGGLYNEQFF. Here the CDR3 DNA reads TGTGCCAGCGGAGGACTATACAATGAGCAGTTCTTC.

This chain uses TRBV29-1 with TRBJ2-7; maybe TRBD1 (5 bases). The CDR3 runs to 12 residues. Germline assignment: CDR1 SQVTM and CDR2 ANQGSEA. The V end lost 4 bases, the J end lost 5 bases, and 12 bases lay between the germline ends. CDR3 in DNA: TGCAGCGTTGGGCAGGGAAGAGACGAGCAGTACTTC. Translating gives CSVGQGRDEQYF.

V gene TRBV5-1 combines with J gene TRBJ1-1; 7 bases match TRBD1. Germline values: CDR1 SGHRS, CDR2 YFSETQ. The CDR3 is 15 amino acids. J gave up 2 bases and V 0 bases, and 4 bases lay outside the gene matches. The CDR3 region has the DNA TGCGCCAGCAGCTTGGCGGGACAGACTAACACTGAAGCTTTCTTT. Protein: CASSLAGQTNTEAFF.

The sample holds one count of this clone. One end of the junction fails to match germline, which may point to a read error. The V call is TRBV11-3, the J call TRBJ2-7; D unresolved. Germline CDR1 and CDR2: SGHNT and YENEEA. This CDR3 has 12 residues. The CDR3 bases are TGTGCCTGCAGCACCGTATCCTACAAGCAGTACTTC. Residues: CACSTVSYKQYF.

The J gene is TRBJ2-1, the V gene TRBV27; 8 bases match TRBD1. Germline-derived CDR1 and CDR2 are MNHEY and SMNVEV (reference sequence). The CDR3 loop spans 14 amino acids. Trimming cost V 10 bases and J 4 bases; bases outside gene matches: 9. The CDR3 coding sequence is TGTGCCACCGAATCCGGGACAGGATACAATGAGCAGTTCTTC. This encodes CATESGTGYNEQFF.

The V and J genes are TRBV2 and TRBJ1-2; 8 bases agree with TRBD1. There are 13 residues in the CDR3. V was clipped by 7 bases and J by 8 bases; unmatched bases: 9. Per the germline V gene, CDR1 is SNHLY and CDR2 is FYNNEI. The CDR3 DNA follows: TGTGCCAGCAAGGAGGCAGGGGGCGTGGGCTACACCTTC. This translates into CASKEAGGVGYTF. Complete variable domain (other parts from reference TRBV2 and TRBJ1-2): EPEVTQTPSHQVTQMGQEVILRCVPISNHLYFYWYRQILGQKVEFLVSFYNNEISEKSEIFDDQFSVERPDGSNFTLKIRSTKLEDSAMYFCASKEAGGVGYTFGSGTRLTVV.

The chain uses TRBV9 and TRBJ2-5; the D is unclear. The better agreement between TRBJ2-7 and the DNA end casts doubt on the J call. Germline assignment: CDR1 SGDLS and CDR2 YYNGEE. The CDR3 loop spans 13 amino acids. CDR3 protein: CASSVGSFSEQYF. CDR3 bases: TGTGCCAGCAGCGTAGGTTCCTTCTCCGAGCAGTACTTC.

This clone was seen just once. V is TRBV5-6 and J is TRBJ2-7; TRBD1 is a possible D gene (6 bases). Trimming removed 0 bases at V and 6 bases at J, with 7 bases between. This CDR3 region has 12 residues. In germline, CDR1 is SGHDT, CDR2 YYEEEE. CDR3 nucleotides: TGTGCCAGCAGCTTGGGGGACACCGAGCAGTACTTC. It yields the protein CASSLGDTEQYF.

The V gene is TRBV27, the J gene TRBJ2-5; 8 bases fit TRBD1. CDR3 length equals 15 residues. The V gene end was trimmed by 8 bases and the J gene end by 1 base; junction bases not matched to a gene: 9. Germline V gene sequence: CDR1 MNHEY, CDR2 SMNVEV (reference sequence). The CDR3 DNA reads TGTGCCAGCTCGCCAGGGGGCGCCCCCCAAGAGACCCAGTACTTC. Its translation is CASSPGGAPQETQYF.

The chain has TRBV4-1 and TRBJ1-5; D may be TRBD1 (5 bases). Between the trimmed V and J ends, which lost 1 base and 7 bases, there was a span of 11 bases. Germline V gene sequence: CDR1 MGHRA, CDR2 YSYEKL. The CDR3 consists of 14 residues. As DNA, the CDR3 is TGCGCCAGCAGCCAAGCCGGGGGAGACCAGCCCCAGCATTTT. The encoded protein is CASSQAGGDQPQHF.

V gene TRBV5-4 combines with J gene TRBJ2-2; D ambiguous. CDR1 and CDR2 from the germline V gene are SGHNT and YYREEE (reference sequence). This CDR3 is built from 11 residues. The V and J ends lost 0 bases and 6 bases respectively, with 0 bases between them. The CDR3 DNA reads TGTGCCAGCAGCTTGGCCGGGGAGCTGTTTTTT. Its protein product is CASSLAGELFF. Variable domain in full (rest from reference TRBV5-4 and TRBJ2-2): ETGVTQSPTHLIKTRGQQVTLRCSSQSGHNTVSWYQQALGQGPQFIFQYYREEENGRGNFPPRFSGLQFPNYSSELNVNALELDDSALYLCASSLAGELFFGEGSRLTVL.

This chain uses TRBV4-1 with TRBJ2-7, with a tentative D call TRBD2 (5 bases). V was trimmed by 1 base and J by 0 bases, leaving 10 bases between them. The length of the CDR3 is 15 residues. The V gene's germline CDR1 is MGHRA and CDR2 YSYEKL. The CDR3 spells CASSQVGKSSYEQYF. CDR3 nucleotides: TGCGCCAGCAGCCAAGTCGGGAAGAGCTCCTACGAGCAGTACTTC.

The genes are TRBV5-1 and TRBJ2-7, with D hard to call. V lost 0 bases and J 1 base, leaving 8 bases between the germline ends. This CDR3 has 14 amino acids. Germline assignment: CDR1 SGHRS and CDR2 YFSETQ. This CDR3 reads CASSLAPGSYEQYF. The DNA for the CDR3 is TGCGCCAGCAGCTTGGCCCCTGGATCCTACGAGCAGTACTTC.

The genes are TRBV5-1 and TRBJ2-1; D gene uncertain. V lost 7 bases, J lost 7 bases, and 18 bases lay in between. The CDR3 is 14 residues long. CDR1 and CDR2 (germline): SGHRS, YFSETQ. In DNA, the CDR3 is TGCGCCAGCGCGAGAGAGGATGGTTGGAATGAGCAGTTCTTC. Its protein is CASAREDGWNEQFF.

J is TRBJ2-3 and V is TRBV7-2, with 12 bases lining up with TRBD2. V lost 5 bases to trimming and J lost 2 bases; unmatched junction nucleotides: 5. This CDR3 contains 16 residues. Per germline, CDR1 SGHTA and CDR2 FQGNSA. The DNA for the CDR3 is TGTGCCAGCAGCCCGACTAGCGGGGGATCCACAGATACGCAGTATTTT. It encodes CASSPTSGGSTDTQYF.

The chain couples TRBV9 to TRBJ2-7; D tentatively fits TRBD1 or TRBD2 (6 bases each). The CDR3 sequence is 12 residues long. The germline gives CDR1 SGDLS, CDR2 YYNGEE. Trimming cost V 4 bases and J 7 bases, with 12 bases left between them. The CDR3 region is CASSPGGPEQYF. CDR3 nucleotides: TGTGCCAGCAGCCCTGGGGGGCCAGAGCAGTACTTC.

This clone was picked up one time. This rearrangement joins TRBV5-4 to TRBJ1-4; the D gene is possibly TRBD1 (5 bases). Germline lookup yields CDR1 SGHNT and CDR2 YYREEE (reference sequence). Trimming shortened V by 3 bases and J by 3 bases, and 9 bases separated the two germline ends. The CDR3 has 14 residues. Written as DNA, the CDR3 is TGTGCCAGCAGCTCAGGGATAGCTAATGAAAAACTGTTTTTT. This gives the protein CASSSGIANEKLFF.

The chain links TRBV4-3 to TRBJ2-2; no clear D gene. The germline CDR1 and CDR2 sequences are LGHNA and YSLEER. The CDR3 has 12 residues. Trimming cost V 6 bases and J 4 bases, with 6 bases left between them. The CDR3 is CASSPSTGELFF. For the CDR3, the DNA is TGCGCCAGCAGTCCGTCCACCGGGGAGCTGTTTTTT.

V usage is TRBV5-1 and J usage is TRBJ2-7, with a tentative D call TRBD1 (6 bases). V was trimmed by 5 bases and J by 1 base, leaving 10 bases between them. Germline V CDR1 and CDR2: SGHRS, YFSETQ. The CDR3 has 13 amino acids. The CDR3 loop reads CASRPQGSYEQYF. CDR3 coding DNA: TGCGCCAGCAGACCGCAGGGGTCCTACGAGCAGTACTTC.